This entry describes one TCR beta chain. The antigen is not known. The data derive from a study of early T cells in non-severe SARS-CoV-2 infection. Study-level background: The input, bulk RNA from unsorted whole blood, was sequenced, and chains were unpaired. Study results and limitations: Private and CD4 specificities were missed by VDJdb matching, which favored anti-spike CD8 responses.

In the library, individual cDNA molecules carried attached unique molecular identifiers. TCRdb re-called the 5' RACE reads with MiXCR, one entry per CDR3 protein. The sample holds some 64,000 distinct CDR3 sequences, about 19% seen once. The receptor was isolated from an adult who was a healthcare worker with PCR-confirmed SARS-CoV-2 infection or an uninfected control (not recorded which). The sample was whole blood, taken at baseline.

The chain's CDR3 is CASSQTRGLQYF. The CDR3, as DNA: TGTGCCAGCAGCCAGACCAGGGGTTTGCAGTACTTC. V usage is TRBV3-1 and J usage is TRBJ2-7; the D gene is possibly TRBD1 (6 bases). Germline-derived CDR1 and CDR2 are LGHDT and YNNKEL (reference sequence). This CDR3 contains 12 residues. V shed 3 bases and J shed 9 bases, with 12 bases lying between them.